This T cell receptor beta chain was sequenced in a study of cytomegalovirus exposure and HLA in healthy donors. Donors in the study were healthy people who gave bone marrow. Study findings and constraints: High sensitivity and specificity were reportedly achieved when the classifier diagnosed cytomegalovirus status. HLA alleles showed associations with some 17,000 TCR beta sequences in a later analysis, at a 0.05 false discovery rate. Certain sequence variants were highly shared and formed a cluster, and this cluster was likely a sequencing artifact.

The PCR used 60 Vbeta and 13 Jbeta primers. Sequenced by immunoSEQ multiplex PCR; TCRdb stores in-frame clones only, minus some. The sample includes 100,000 to 150,000 clones, 65% to 85% seen only once; the top ten take approximately 1%. With respect to this clone: Its antigen is undetermined.

Germline lookup yields CDR1 SGHRS and CDR2 YFSETQ. CDR3 length: 16 amino acids. J gave up 1 base and V 4 bases, and 6 bases lay outside the gene matches. The material sequenced was PBMCs. The TCR comes from a boy aged 5-17 years in good health and CMV-seronegative. The chain employs TRBV5-1 and TRBJ1-3, with 9 bases lining up with TRBD1. CDR3 bases: TGCGCCAGCAGCAGGACAGGGGAAGGGTCTGGAAACACCATATATTTT. Its protein product is CASSRTGEGSGNTIYF.